The following is a TCR beta chain sequence with its context. Antigen: not known. This CDR3 has 15 residues. Per germline, CDR1 SGHTA and CDR2 FQGNSA. Germline trimming cut 4 bases from V and 7 bases from J; bases unmatched to any gene: 7. The data originate from a study of T cells in Graves' hyperthyroidism and ophthalmopathy. Whole-study findings and limits: A model using 13 V-J features told ophthalmopathy apart from stable hyperthyroidism.

Amplified TCR beta CDR3 regions derived from RNA transcripts. The HTBI primer set was used in a first-round RT-PCR of the TCR CDR3. TCRdb reprocessed the multiplex PCR reads with MiXCR, giving one entry per CDR3 protein. The sample has approximately 600,000 distinct CDR3 sequences, less than 25% seen once. Inclusion characteristics of ophthalmopathy patients comprised a Clinical Activity Score of at least 3, a NOSPECS grade of at least 4, and duration under 3 months. The chain recombines TRBV7-2 with TRBJ2-7; 13 bases agree with TRBD2. The clonotype comes from a man aged 25 to 45 with Graves' ophthalmopathy. The specimen was blood. The DNA of the CDR3 is TGTGCCAGCAGCTACTCGGGACTAGCGGGGCGGGAGCAGTACTTC. It codes for CASSYSGLAGREQYF.